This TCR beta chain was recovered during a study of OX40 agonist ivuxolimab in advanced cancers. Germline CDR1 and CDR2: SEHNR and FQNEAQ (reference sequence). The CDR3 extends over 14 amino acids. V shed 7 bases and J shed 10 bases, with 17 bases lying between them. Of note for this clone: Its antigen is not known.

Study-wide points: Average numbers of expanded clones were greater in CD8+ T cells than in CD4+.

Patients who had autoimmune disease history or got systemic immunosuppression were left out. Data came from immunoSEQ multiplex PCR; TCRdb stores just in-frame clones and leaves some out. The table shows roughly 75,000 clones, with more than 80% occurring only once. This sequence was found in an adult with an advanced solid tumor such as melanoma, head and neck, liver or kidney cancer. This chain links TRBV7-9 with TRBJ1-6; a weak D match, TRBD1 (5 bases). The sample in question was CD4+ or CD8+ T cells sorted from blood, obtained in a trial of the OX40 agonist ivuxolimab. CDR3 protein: CASTPAEGKSPLHF. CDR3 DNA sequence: TGTGCCAGCACCCCCGCGGAGGGGAAGTCACCCCTCCACTTT.